Sequencing of this TCR beta chain was carried out in a study of T cell changes during pregnancy in multiple sclerosis. This CDR3 spans 14 amino acids. V lost 2 bases to trimming and J lost 1 base, with 10 bases between them. CDR1 is SGHNT and CDR2 is YYREEE in the germline V gene (reference sequence). The table came from immunoSEQ multiplex PCR; TCRdb's copy has only in-frame clones and leaves some out. This table holds about 33,000 clones, about 89% found once. The sequence derives from a female donor in good health, enrolled as a control in a pregnancy study. The J gene is TRBJ2-7, the V gene TRBV5-4; D ambiguous. Specimen: CD4+ T cells from peripheral blood mononuclear cells, collected in the third trimester of pregnancy. The CDR3 DNA follows: TGTGCCAGCAGCTTTGACGGGTCATCCTACGAGCAGTACTTC. Translating it yields CASSFDGSSYEQYF.